The 3 T cell receptor beta chains below all came from one sample that was sequenced in a study of control samples from healthy donors and cancer patients. TCRdb's table, derived via immunoSEQ multiplex PCR, lists solely in-frame clones and lacks some. The sample comprises about 160,000 clones, approximately 90% of which are singletons, and around 13% rests with the top ten. Material: blood. These receptors originate from a man aged 30-40 years in good health.

The rearrangement links TRBV7-3 to TRBJ1-1; D is undetermined. In germline, CDR1 is SGHTA, CDR2 FQGTGA. This CDR3 is 12 amino acids long. V was pared by 6 bases and J by 6 bases, with 11 bases between. CDR3 loop: CASRGRSAEAFF. The CDR3 bases are TGTGCCAGCAGGGGAAGGTCAGCTGAAGCTTTCTTT.

This sequence joins TRBV5-8 and TRBJ1-4; no reliable D call. Germline V gene lookup returns CDR1 SGHTS and CDR2 YDEGEE. The CDR3 loop spans 14 amino acids. V was clipped by 0 bases and J by 6 bases, with 9 bases between them. The CDR3, as DNA: TGTGCCAGCAGCTTGGGGACCGACCATGAAAAACTGTTTTTT. Translated: CASSLGTDHEKLFF. Filled out from reference TRBV5-8 and TRBJ1-4, the complete variable domain reads EAGVTQSPTHLIKTRGQQATLRCSPISGHTSVYWYQQALGLGLQFLLWYDEGEERNRGNFPPRFSGRQFPNYSSELNVNALELEDSALYLCASSLGTDHEKLFFGSGTQLSVL.

This clone was picked up a small number of times. J is TRBJ2-3 and V is TRBV28; D may be TRBD2 (6 bases). The CDR3 is 12 residues long. CDR1 MDHEN and CDR2 SYDVKM come from the germline V gene. V gave up 8 bases and J gave up 6 bases, with 12 bases separating them. The DNA of the CDR3 is TGTGCCAGCGGGACTCCCGGGGATACGCAGTATTTT. Translating gives CASGTPGDTQYF. Complete variable domain (other parts from reference TRBV28 and TRBJ2-3): DVKVTQSSRYLVKRTGEKVFLECVQDMDHENMFWYRQDPGLGLRLIYFSYDVKMKEKGDIPEGYSVSREKKERFSLILESASTNQTSMYLCASGTPGDTQYFGPGTRLTVL.